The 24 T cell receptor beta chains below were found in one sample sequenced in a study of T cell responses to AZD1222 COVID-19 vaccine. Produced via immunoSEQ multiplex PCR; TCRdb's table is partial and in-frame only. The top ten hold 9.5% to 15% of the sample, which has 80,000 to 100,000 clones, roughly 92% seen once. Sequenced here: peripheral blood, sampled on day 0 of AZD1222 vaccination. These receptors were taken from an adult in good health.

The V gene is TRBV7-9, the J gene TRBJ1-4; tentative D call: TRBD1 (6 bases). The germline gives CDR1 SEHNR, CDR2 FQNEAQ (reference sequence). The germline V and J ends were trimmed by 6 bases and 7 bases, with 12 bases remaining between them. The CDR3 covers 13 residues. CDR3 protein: CASSRDTLEKLFF. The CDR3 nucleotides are TGTGCCAGCAGTCGGGACACCCTTGAAAAACTGTTTTTT.

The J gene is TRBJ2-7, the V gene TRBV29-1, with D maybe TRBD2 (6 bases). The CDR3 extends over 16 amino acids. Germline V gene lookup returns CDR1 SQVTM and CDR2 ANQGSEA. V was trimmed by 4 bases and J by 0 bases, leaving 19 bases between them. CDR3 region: CSVAKVTGLGSYEQYF. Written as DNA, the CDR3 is TGCAGCGTTGCCAAGGTAACGGGACTGGGCTCCTACGAGCAGTACTTC.

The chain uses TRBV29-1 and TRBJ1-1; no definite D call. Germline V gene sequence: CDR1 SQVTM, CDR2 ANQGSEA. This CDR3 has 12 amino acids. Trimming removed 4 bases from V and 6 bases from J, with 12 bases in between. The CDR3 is CSVVSVVSEAFF. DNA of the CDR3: TGCAGCGTTGTATCGGTTGTCTCTGAAGCTTTCTTT.

CDR3 sequence reads: CASNPPGYNEQFF. CDR3 nucleotides: TGTGCCAGCAATCCCCCAGGATACAATGAGCAGTTCTTC. The chain combines TRBV25-1 with TRBJ2-1, with D unresolved. CDR1 and CDR2 (germline): MGHDK, SYGVNS. The CDR3 totals 13 residues. Trimming removed 7 bases from V and 4 bases from J, with 11 bases in between.

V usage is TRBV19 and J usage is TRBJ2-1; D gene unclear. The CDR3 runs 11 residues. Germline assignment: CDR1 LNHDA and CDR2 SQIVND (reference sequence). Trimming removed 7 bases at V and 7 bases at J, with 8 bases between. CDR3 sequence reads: CASKGRNEQFF. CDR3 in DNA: TGTGCCAGTAAAGGTCGGAATGAGCAGTTCTTC. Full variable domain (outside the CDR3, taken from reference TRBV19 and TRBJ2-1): DGGITQSPKYLFRKEGQNVTLSCEQNLNHDAMYWYRQDPGQGLRLIYYSQIVNDFQKGDIAEGYSVSREKKESFPLTVTSAQKNPTAFYLCASKGRNEQFFGPGTRLTVL.

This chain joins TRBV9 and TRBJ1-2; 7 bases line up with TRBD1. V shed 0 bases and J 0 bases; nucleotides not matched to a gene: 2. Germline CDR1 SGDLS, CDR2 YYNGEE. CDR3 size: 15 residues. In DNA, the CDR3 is TGTGCCAGCAGCGTAGGGGACAGACCTAACTATGGCTACACCTTC. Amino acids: CASSVGDRPNYGYTF. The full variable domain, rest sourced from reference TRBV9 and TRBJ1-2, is DSGVTQTPKHLITATGQRVTLRCSPRSGDLSVYWYQQSLDQGLQFLIQYYNGEERAKGNILERFSAQQFPDLHSELNLSSLELGDSALYFCASSVGDRPNYGYTFGSGTRLTVV.

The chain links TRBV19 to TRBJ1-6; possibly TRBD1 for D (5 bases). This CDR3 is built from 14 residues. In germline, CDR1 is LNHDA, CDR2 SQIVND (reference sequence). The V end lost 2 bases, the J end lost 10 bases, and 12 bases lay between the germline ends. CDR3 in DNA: TGTGCCAGTAGTATACAGGGCGCACGGTCACCCCTCCACTTT. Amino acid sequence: CASSIQGARSPLHF.

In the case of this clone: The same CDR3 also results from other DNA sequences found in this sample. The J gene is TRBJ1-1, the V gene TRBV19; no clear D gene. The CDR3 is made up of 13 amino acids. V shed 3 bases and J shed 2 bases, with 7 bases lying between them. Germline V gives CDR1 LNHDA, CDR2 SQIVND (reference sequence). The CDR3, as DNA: TGTGCCAGTAGTATTACCGTTAACACTGAAGCTTTCTTT. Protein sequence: CASSITVNTEAFF.

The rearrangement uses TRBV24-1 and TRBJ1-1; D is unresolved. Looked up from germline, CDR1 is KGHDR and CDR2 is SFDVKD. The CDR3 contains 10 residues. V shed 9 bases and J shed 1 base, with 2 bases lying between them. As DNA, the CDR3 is TGTGCCACCCCGAACACTGAAGCTTTCTTT. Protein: CATPNTEAFF.

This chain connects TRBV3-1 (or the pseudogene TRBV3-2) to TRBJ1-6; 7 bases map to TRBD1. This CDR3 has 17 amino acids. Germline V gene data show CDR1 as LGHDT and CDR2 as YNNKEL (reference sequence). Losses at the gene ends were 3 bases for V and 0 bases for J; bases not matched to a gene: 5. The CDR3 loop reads CASSHLQGFSYNSPLHF. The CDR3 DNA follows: TGTGCCAGCAGCCACCTACAGGGGTTCTCCTATAATTCACCCCTCCACTTT.

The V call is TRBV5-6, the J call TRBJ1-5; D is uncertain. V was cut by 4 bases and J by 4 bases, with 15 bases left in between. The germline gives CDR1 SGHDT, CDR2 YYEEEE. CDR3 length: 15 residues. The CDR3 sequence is CASSPWAGTNQPQHF. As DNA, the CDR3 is TGTGCCAGCAGCCCCTGGGCAGGCACGAATCAGCCCCAGCATTTT.

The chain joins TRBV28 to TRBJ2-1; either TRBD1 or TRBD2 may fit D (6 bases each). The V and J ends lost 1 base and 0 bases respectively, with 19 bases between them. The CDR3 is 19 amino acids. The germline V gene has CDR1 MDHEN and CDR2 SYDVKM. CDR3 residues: CASSLFRHRGESSYNEQFF. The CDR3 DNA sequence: TGTGCCAGCAGTTTATTTCGTCATAGGGGGGAAAGCTCCTACAATGAGCAGTTCTTC.

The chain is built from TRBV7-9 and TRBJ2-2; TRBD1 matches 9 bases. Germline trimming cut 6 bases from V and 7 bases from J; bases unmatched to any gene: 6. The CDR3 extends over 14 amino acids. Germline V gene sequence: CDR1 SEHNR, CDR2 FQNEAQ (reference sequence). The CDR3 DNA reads TGTGCCAGCAGAAGGGACAGGGTTGGCGGGGAGCTGTTTTTT. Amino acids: CASRRDRVGGELFF.

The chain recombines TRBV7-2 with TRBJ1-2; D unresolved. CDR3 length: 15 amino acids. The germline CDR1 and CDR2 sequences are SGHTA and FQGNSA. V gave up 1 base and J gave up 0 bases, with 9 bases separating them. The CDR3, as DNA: TGTGCCAGCAGCTTAGAACTGGCAACTAACTATGGCTACACCTTC. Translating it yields CASSLELATNYGYTF.

The chain's CDR3 is CASSIRHDTQYF. The CDR3 DNA follows: TGTGCCAGCAGCATCAGACACGATACGCAGTATTTT. V usage is TRBV14 and J usage is TRBJ2-3; D gene unclear. The V gene's germline CDR1 is SGHDN and CDR2 FVKESK. This CDR3 comprises 12 residues. Trimming removed 5 bases from V and 6 bases from J, with 9 bases in between.

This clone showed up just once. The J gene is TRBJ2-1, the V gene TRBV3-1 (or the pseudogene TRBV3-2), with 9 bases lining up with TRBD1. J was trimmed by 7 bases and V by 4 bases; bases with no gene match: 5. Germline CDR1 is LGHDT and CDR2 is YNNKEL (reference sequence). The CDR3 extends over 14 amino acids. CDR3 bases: TGTGCCAGCAGCCGACAGGGGGGGTCGAATGAGCAGTTCTTC. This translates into CASSRQGGSNEQFF.

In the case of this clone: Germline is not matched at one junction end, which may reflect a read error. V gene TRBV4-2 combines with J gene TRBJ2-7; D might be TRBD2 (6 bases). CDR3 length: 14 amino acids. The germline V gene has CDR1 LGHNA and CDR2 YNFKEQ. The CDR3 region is CASSRDRDSDEQYF. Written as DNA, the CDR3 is TGTGCCAGCAGCCGTGACCGGGACTCCGACGAGCAGTACTTC.

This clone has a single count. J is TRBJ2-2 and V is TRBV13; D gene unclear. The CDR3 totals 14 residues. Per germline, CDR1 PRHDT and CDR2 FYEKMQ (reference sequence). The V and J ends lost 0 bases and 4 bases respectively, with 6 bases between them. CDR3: CASSLGWGTGELFF. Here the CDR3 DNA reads TGTGCCAGCAGCTTAGGGTGGGGCACCGGGGAGCTGTTTTTT.

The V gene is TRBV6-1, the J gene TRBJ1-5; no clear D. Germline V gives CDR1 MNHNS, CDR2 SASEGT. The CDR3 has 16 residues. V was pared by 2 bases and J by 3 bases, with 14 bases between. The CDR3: CASSEWEPRNNQPQHF. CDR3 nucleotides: TGTGCCAGCAGTGAATGGGAACCGCGGAACAATCAGCCCCAGCATTTT.

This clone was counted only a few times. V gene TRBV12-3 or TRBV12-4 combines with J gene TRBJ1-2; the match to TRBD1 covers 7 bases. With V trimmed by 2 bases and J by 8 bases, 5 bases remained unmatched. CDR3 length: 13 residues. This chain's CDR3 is CASSLPGQRGYTF. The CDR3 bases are TGTGCCAGCAGTTTACCGGGACAGCGCGGCTACACCTTC.

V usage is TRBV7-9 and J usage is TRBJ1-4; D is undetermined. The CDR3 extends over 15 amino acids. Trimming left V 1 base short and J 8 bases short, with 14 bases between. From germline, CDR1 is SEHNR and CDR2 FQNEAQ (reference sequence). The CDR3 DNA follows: TGTGCCAGCAGCTTAGAGGCCACGTCGAAGGAAAAACTGTTTTTT. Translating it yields CASSLEATSKEKLFF.

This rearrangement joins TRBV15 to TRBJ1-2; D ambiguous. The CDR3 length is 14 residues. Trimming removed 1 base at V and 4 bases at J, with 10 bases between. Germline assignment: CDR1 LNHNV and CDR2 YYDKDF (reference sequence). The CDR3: CATSRVGSSYGYTF. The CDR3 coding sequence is TGTGCCACCAGCAGAGTCGGCAGTTCCTATGGCTACACCTTC.

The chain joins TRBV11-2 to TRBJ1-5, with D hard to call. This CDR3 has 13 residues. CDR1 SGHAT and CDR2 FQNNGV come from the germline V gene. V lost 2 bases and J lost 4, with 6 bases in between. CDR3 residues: CASSLQRNQPQHF. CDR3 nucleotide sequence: TGTGCCAGCAGCTTACAGCGAAATCAGCCCCAGCATTTT.

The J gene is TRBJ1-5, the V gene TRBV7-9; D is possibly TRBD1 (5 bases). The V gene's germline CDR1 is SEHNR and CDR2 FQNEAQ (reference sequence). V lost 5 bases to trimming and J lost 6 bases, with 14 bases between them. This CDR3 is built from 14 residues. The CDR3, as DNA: TGTGCCAGCAGCGTTGAGGGGCAGGTTCAGCCCCAGCATTTT. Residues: CASSVEGQVQPQHF. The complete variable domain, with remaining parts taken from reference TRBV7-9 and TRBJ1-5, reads DTGVSQNPRHKITKRGQNVTFRCDPISEHNRLYWYRQTLGQGPEFLTYFQNEAQLEKSRLLSDRFSAERPKGSFSTLEIQRTEQGDSAMYLCASSVEGQVQPQHFGDGTRLSIL.